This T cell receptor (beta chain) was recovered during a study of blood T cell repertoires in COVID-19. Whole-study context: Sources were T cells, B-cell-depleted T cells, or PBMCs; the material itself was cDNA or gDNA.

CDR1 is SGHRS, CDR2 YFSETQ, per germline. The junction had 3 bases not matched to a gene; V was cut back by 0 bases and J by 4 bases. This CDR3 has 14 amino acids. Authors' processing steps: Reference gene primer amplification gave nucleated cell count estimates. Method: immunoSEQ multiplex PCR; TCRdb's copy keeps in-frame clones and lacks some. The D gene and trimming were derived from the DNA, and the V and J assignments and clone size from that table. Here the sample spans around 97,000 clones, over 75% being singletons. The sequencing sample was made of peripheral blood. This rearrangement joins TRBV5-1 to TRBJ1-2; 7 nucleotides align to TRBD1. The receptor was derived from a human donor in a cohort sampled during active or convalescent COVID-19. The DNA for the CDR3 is TGCGCCAGCAGCTTGGTAGGACAGGTCTATGGCTACACCTTC. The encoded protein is CASSLVGQVYGYTF.